This record looks at one T cell receptor (beta chain) sequence and its context. It has no known antigen specificity. Base qualities are not provided; no much larger clone lies one nucleotide away. This specimen belongs to a study of stem cell transplantation in POMP-related autoinflammatory disease (dated by TCRdb to 2020 to 2023). Study-wide context: The study hypothesis was that defective thymoproteasomes impair MHC class I-dependent CD8+ T-cell differentiation and positive selection, which skews the TRB repertoire. Prior to transplant, the patients had skewing toward CD4+ naive T cells, low CD8+ T-cell proportions, and reduced T-cell cytokine secretion. Through one year post-transplant, neutrophils and platelets showed 100% donor engraftment on DNA chimerism analysis. The effect of POMP deficiency on T-cell receptor beta repertoire diversity and CDR3 characteristics was assessed using high-throughput TRB sequencing.

Overall study outcomes, separate from this receptor: In PRAID patients, the trend toward lower diversity and increased clonality reached statistical significance only for regulatory T cells. The number of unique TRB V-J gene pairings was restricted in PRAID patients. Across all analyzed T-cell subsets, PRAID patients showed a trend toward higher clonality and lower TRB diversity.

The time point label, read with the paper, signifies: after hematopoietic stem cell transplant. PRAID was a condition in which autoinflammation came alongside prominent immunodeficiency. Before TRB sequencing, the T-cell subsets, namely conventional T cells, CD8+ T cells, regulatory T cells, and T follicular helper cells, were sorted. Library creation used the immunoSEQ multiplex PCR assay. In the authors' own workflow: Repertoire diversity was quantified with Shannon entropy, accounting for clonal size distribution. Clonotype distribution inequality was measured with the Gini-Simpson index (Simpson_1-D). The table comes from immuneACCESS by way of TCRdb, which keeps in-frame sequences with V and J called. Part of the clones is missing from these tables; in studies checked, under half for an unresolved V gene and the rest for unknown reasons. V, J and clone size reflect that table, while D and trimming were determined from the DNA. This sample has some 69,000 clones in its table, and approximately 91% of those were observed once. 0.55% to 0.85% of the sample is taken by the ten largest.

The CDR3, from cysteine to phenylalanine, totals 14 residues. Only the CDR3 DNA is retained, 42 bases long and in frame from the first base. V loses 5 bases, J loses 4 bases, and the germline ends lie 14 bases apart. The germline V gene encodes CDR1 LGHNT and CDR2 FRNRAP. The receptor was isolated from a human patient with POMP-related autoinflammation and immune dysregulation (PRAID). After a transplant, the donor of the graft may account for some T cells. The sample here was CD4+ T cells from PBMCs, taken after stem cell transplantation. The sequence joins TRBV12-5 to TRBJ2-5; 5 matching bases give a weak D call of TRBD2. The DNA reads TGTGCTAGTGGTAATGAGTTGAGCGGAGAGACCCAGTACTTC. It codes for CASGNELSGETQYF.